Sequencing of this T cell receptor (beta chain) was carried out in a study of blood T cell repertoires in COVID-19. Study overall: Acute and convalescent COVID-19 specimens originated in the United States, Italy and Spain. Sample material is recorded as cDNA or gDNA derived from T cells, B-cell-depleted T cells, or PBMCs.

Under the authors' procedure: Estimation of nucleated cell counts was performed using reference gene primer amplification. Here immunoSEQ multiplex PCR was the method, and the copy in TCRdb shows in-frame clones only, minus some. V and J calls plus clone size are reproduced from that table; the DNA served to infer D and trimming. Of 280,000 or so clones in the sample, about 89% were seen once. The TCR comes from a woman aged 55-70 years with acute or convalescent COVID-19. Sequencing was performed on peripheral blood.

The CDR3 loop reads CASSVGSGQGIVGNQPQHF. The CDR3 region has the DNA TGTGCCAGCAGCGTAGGTTCGGGACAGGGAATCGTTGGCAATCAGCCCCAGCATTTT. The chain carries TRBV9 and TRBJ1-5, with 9 positions matching TRBD1. This CDR3 is built from 19 residues. Germline values: CDR1 SGDLS, CDR2 YYNGEE. With V trimmed by 0 bases and J by 2 bases, 12 bases remained unmatched.